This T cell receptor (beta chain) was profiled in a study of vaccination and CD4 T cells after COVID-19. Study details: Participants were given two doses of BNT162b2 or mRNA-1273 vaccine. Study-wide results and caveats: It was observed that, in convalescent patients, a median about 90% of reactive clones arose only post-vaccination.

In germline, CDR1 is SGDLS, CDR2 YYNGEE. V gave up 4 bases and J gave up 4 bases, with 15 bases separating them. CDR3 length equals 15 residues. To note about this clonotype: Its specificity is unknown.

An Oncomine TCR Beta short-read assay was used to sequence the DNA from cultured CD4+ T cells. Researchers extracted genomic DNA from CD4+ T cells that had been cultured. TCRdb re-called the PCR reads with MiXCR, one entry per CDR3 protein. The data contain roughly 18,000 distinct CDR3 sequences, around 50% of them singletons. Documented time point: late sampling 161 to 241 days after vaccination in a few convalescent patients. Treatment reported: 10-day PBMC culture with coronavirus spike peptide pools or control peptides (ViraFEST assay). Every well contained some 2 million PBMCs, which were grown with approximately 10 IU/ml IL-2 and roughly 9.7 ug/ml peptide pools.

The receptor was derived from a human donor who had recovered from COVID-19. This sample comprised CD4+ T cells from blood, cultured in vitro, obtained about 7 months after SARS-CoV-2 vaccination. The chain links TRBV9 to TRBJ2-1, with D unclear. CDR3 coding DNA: TGTGCCAGCAGCCAGTCCCTCGGTGAGTACAATGAGCAGTTCTTC. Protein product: CASSQSLGEYNEQFF.